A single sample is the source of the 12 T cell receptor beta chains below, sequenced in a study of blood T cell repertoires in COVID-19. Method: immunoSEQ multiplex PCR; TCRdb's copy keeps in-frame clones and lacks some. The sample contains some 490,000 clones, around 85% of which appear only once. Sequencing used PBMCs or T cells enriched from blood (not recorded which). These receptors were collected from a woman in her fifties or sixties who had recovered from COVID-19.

CDR3 DNA: TGTGCCAGCAGTTTAAGGTGGACAGGGGAGTACTATGGCTACACCTTC. This gives the protein CASSLRWTGEYYGYTF. The V and J genes are TRBV27 and TRBJ1-2; 9 bases fit TRBD1. The CDR3 is 16 amino acids. Germline CDR1 and CDR2: MNHEY and SMNVEV (reference sequence). J gave up 3 bases and V 2 bases, and 7 bases lay outside the gene matches.

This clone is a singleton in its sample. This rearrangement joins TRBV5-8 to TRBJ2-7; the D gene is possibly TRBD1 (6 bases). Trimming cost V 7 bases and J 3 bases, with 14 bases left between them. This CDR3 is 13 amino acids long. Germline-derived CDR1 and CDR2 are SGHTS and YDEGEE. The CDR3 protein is CASFNRDNYEQYV. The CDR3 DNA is TGTGCCAGCTTCAACCGGGACAACTACGAGCAGTACGTC.

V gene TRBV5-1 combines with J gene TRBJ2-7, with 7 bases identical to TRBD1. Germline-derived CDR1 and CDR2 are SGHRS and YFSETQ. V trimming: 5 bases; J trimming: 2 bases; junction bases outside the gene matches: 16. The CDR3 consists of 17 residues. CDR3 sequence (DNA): TGCGCCAGCAGTATCGTATTTTCGACAGGGATCCCCTACGAGCAGTACTTC. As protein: CASSIVFSTGIPYEQYF. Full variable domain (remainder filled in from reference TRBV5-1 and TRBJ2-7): KAGVTQTPRYLIKTRGQQVTLSCSPISGHRSVSWYQQTPGQGLQFLFEYFSETQRNKGNFPGRFSGRQFSNSRSEMNVSTLELGDSALYLCASSIVFSTGIPYEQYFGPGTRLTVT.

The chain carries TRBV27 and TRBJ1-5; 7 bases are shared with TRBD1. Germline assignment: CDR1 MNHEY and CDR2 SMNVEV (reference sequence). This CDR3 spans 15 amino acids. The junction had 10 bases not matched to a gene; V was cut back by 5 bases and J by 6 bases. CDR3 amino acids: CASSPTRGMGQPQHF. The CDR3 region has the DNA TGTGCCAGCAGTCCGACCAGGGGGATGGGTCAGCCCCAGCATTTT.

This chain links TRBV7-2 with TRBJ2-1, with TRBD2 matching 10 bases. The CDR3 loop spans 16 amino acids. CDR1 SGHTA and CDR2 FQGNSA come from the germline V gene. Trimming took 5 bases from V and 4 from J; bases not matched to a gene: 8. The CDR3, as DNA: TGTGCCAGCAGCGAGACGACTAGCGGGCGTTACAATGAGCAGTTCTTC. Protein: CASSETTSGRYNEQFF.

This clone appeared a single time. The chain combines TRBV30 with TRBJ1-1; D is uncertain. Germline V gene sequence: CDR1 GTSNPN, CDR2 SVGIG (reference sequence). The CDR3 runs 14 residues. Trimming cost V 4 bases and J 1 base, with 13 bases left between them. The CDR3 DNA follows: TGTGCCTGGAACGGTATCGCCGGGAACACTGAAGCTTTCTTT. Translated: CAWNGIAGNTEAFF.

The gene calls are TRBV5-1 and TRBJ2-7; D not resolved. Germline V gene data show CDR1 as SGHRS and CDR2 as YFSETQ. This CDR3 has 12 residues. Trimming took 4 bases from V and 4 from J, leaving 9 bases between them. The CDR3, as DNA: TGCGCCAGCAGCCCAGGTGGGTACGAGCAGTACTTC. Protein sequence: CASSPGGYEQYF.

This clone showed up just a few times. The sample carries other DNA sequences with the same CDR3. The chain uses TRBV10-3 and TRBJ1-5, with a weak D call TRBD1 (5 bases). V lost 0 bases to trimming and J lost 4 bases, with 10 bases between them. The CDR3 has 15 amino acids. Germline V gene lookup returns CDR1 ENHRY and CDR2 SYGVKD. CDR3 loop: CAISESSGGNQPQHF. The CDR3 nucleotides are TGTGCCATCAGTGAGTCATCGGGGGGGAATCAGCCCCAGCATTTT.

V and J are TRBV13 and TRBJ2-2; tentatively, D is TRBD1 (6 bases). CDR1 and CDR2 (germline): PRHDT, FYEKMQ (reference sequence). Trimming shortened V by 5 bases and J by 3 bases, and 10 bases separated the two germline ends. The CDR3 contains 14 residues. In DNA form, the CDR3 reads TGTGCCAGCAGCCAGAGGACAGACACCGGGGAGCTGTTTTTT. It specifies CASSQRTDTGELFF.

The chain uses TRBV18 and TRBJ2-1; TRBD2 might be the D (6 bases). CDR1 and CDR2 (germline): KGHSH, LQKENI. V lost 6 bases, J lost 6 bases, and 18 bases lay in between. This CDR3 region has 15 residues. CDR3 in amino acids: CASSATSPGGNEQFF. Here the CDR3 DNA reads TGTGCCAGCTCGGCCACCAGTCCCGGGGGCAATGAGCAGTTCTTC. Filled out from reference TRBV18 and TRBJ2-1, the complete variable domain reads NAGVMQNPRHLVRRRGQEARLRCSPMKGHSHVYWYRQLPEEGLKFMVYLQKENIIDESGMPKERFSAEFPKEGPSILRIQQVVRGDSAAYFCASSATSPGGNEQFFGPGTRLTVL.

DNA for the CDR3: TGTGCCAGCAGCCCGACCCAGGGAAACTATGGCTACACCTTC. It is translated as CASSPTQGNYGYTF. This rearrangement joins TRBV28 to TRBJ1-2, with D perhaps matching TRBD1 (5 bases). Germline loops: CDR1 MDHEN, CDR2 SYDVKM. This CDR3 has 14 amino acids. V dropped 6 bases and J dropped 2 bases, with 13 bases sitting between them.

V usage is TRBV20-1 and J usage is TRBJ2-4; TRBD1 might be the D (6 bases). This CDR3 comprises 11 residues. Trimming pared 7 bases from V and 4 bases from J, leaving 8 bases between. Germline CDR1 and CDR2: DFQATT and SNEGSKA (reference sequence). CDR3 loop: CSVDRKNIQYF. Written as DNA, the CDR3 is TGCAGTGTAGACAGGAAAAACATTCAGTACTTC.